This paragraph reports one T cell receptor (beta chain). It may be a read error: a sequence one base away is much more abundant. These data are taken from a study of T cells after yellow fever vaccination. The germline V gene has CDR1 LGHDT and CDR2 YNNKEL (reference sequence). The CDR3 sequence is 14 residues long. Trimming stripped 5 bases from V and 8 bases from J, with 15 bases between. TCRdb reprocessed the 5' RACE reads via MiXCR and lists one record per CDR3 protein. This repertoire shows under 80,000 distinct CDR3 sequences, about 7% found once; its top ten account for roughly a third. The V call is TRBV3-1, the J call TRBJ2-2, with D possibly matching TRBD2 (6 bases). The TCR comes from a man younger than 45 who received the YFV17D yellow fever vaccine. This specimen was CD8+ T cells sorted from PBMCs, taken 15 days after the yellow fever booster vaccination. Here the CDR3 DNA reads TGTGCCAGCAGCGAAGCCGGAGGGGCTGGGGAGCTGTTTTTT. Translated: CASSEAGGAGELFF.